The present TCR beta chain was sequenced within a study of T cell responses to AZD1222 COVID-19 vaccine. Study-level points and caveats: Sampling captured repertoires only after the peak T cell response. Donors were largely white British and mainly female; clonal diversity was possibly underestimated.

Profiling relied on immunoSEQ multiplex PCR, and the TCRdb table lists in-frame clones only, not all of them. The table has about 130,000 clones, around 86% seen once. Of note for this clone: Antigen specificity is unknown.

Sequences were derived from peripheral blood, sampled on day 0 of AZD1222 vaccination. This receptor was taken from an adult in good health.

The CDR3 DNA follows: TGTGCCAGCTCACCCCAGGGGGTAGGTCAGCCCCAGCATTTT. Encoded protein: CASSPQGVGQPQHF. The chain joins TRBV18 to TRBJ1-5; 7 bases line up with TRBD1. The CDR3 totals 14 residues. From germline, CDR1 is KGHSH and CDR2 LQKENI. The V and J ends lost 3 bases and 6 bases, in that order; junction bases with no gene match: 5.